A single sample gave rise to the 3 T cell receptor beta chains below, sequenced in a study of monozygotic twins with cystic fibrosis. TCRdb's table, derived via immunoSEQ multiplex PCR, lists solely in-frame clones and lacks some. The data contain 30,000 or so clones, approximately 65% of them singletons. Material for sequencing was blood. These receptors were obtained from a girl aged 10 to 17 with cystic fibrosis.

The chain has TRBV12-5 and TRBJ2-1; D call uncertain. Per the germline V gene, CDR1 is LGHNT and CDR2 is FRNRAP. Trimming removed 1 base at V and 6 bases at J, with 4 bases between. The CDR3 has 12 residues. In nucleotides, the CDR3 is TGTGCTAGTGGTTTGGATCGCAATGAGCAGTTCTTC. This codes for CASGLDRNEQFF.

This sequence joins TRBV2 and TRBJ2-3; a possible D gene is TRBD2 (7 bases). Germline values: CDR1 SNHLY, CDR2 FYNNEI. The CDR3 runs to 15 residues. V was shortened by 3 bases and J by 3 bases, with 13 bases between the two germline ends. CDR3 nucleotide sequence: TGTGCCAGCAGTGAGGTCAGGGGAGGGACAGATACGCAGTATTTT. It yields the protein CASSEVRGGTDTQYF.

V gene TRBV7-9 combines with J gene TRBJ2-1; TRBD2 agrees at 7 bases. Per germline, CDR1 SEHNR and CDR2 FQNEAQ (reference sequence). This CDR3 has 14 residues. V was clipped by 3 bases and J by 8 bases; unmatched bases: 7. The CDR3 DNA sequence: TGTGCCAGCAGCTTGCTAGGGGACTATGATGAGCAGTTCTTC. Its protein product is CASSLLGDYDEQFF.